This T cell receptor beta chain was observed in a study of cytomegalovirus exposure and HLA in healthy donors (dated by TCRdb to 2017 to 2019). Regarding the research as a whole: According to an earlier analysis of 550 to 700 of the donors, roughly 180 million T cells yielded 120 million or so unique TCR beta sequences and about 300 Gb of sequence data. An early release covering roughly 600 HLA-typed donors comprised about 300 gigabases of sequencing data and tens of millions of unique TCR sequences. Of the roughly 400 genotyped donors, 81% were placed in the genetic ancestry cluster associated with self-reported Caucasian donors. The study was designed to test whether signatures of past pathogen exposure could be identified by cataloging public T cell receptors. Using immunosequencing, the study profiled T cell repertoires from 550 to 750 subjects and related those repertoires to cytomegalovirus serostatus. Along with the roughly 610-subject first cohort, a separate validation cohort of over 90 different subjects was used. To predict cytomegalovirus infection status, the study combined high-throughput TCR immunosequencing, statistical association of individual TCRs with disease status, and machine learning. A later analysis re-examined previously published TCR beta repertoires from more than 650 donors and added high-resolution HLA genotyping to investigate patterns of TCR occurrence. In the later analysis, no new phenotypic data were used to find candidate immune exposures; instead, reliance was placed on TCR beta sequences and their occurrence across donors. To decide whether each TCR beta V gene segment behaved as functional or pseudogenic, an earlier analysis of some 600 of the donors relied on high-throughput TCR beta sequencing. Alongside the repertoire data, information on donor age, sex, ethnicity and CMV serostatus was compiled. Genome-wide SNP genotypes for about 65% of the roughly 670 donors were used in a later genetic analysis, which treated that subset as a discovery cohort. All discovery cohort repertoires had been generated using a single sequencing platform. Both class I and class II loci were covered by HLA typing, at four-digit resolution. The number of donors typed differed by locus, with roughly 620-630 for A, B, C, DRB1 and DQB1, around 560 for DQA1, 606 for DPA1, and around 430 for DPB1. Five DR-DQ haplotypes were treated as single units for association and clustering because of strong linkage in the cohort. On average, 235,054 unique TCR beta nucleotide sequences were sequenced per donor among more than 350 genotyped donors of the cohort, with about 19% of those sequences being non-productive. General study outcomes and caveats: Compared with equally common non-associated chains, HLA-associated TCR beta chains in a later analysis were more clonally expanded and had lower generation probabilities. A later analysis found that most CMV-associated TCR beta chains appeared HLA-restricted, with HLA associations seemingly driven largely by CMV exposure. Strong co-occurrence of HLA alleles, especially DR and DQ, made assigning TCR associations to individual alleles difficult. HLA typing was unavailable for some donors at each locus, so association tests used only the typed subset. The cohort was sequenced for TCR beta chains only, and without alpha or paired-chain data the features that could be detected were limited. Because the 87-base-pair reads could not distinguish some IMGT-functional V segments, including TRBV6-2 and TRBV6-3, those segments were excluded. Most TCR sequences were seen in very few donors, while some public TCRs were found in many individuals. Broadly in line with IMGT annotations, most TCR beta V segments showed up in productive rearrangements about 87% or about 30% of the time in an earlier analysis of approximately 640 of the donors. In vitro tests confirmed that a few of the cytomegalovirus-associated TCR beta chains recognize cytomegalovirus antigens. The study listed around 160 TCR beta chains as associated with cytomegalovirus. Correlated functional status among segregating V segments might be attributable to linkage disequilibrium, but an unknown experimental factor could not be ruled out. Immune exposure information for the cohort was limited to CMV serostatus. A further reported finding was that TCR beta sequences accurately predicted the HLA-A and HLA-B alleles for most subjects in the first cohort. Fewer than 20 rarely observed V segments, including chromosome 9 orphons, were excluded from the earlier analysis of several hundred of the donors because counts were too low. The authors suggested that the approach could potentially be extended to other disease states and immunological phenotypes. Cytomegalovirus status was reported to be diagnosed by the classifier with high specificity and sensitivity in both the original and validation cohorts. A later genetic analysis associated a missense DCLRE1C variant with V-gene and J-gene trimming of TCR beta chains, and an independent cohort replicated the association. In a later analysis, some 17,000 TCR beta sequences were associated with specific HLA alleles at a false discovery rate of 0.05. A cluster of highly shared sequence variants was judged likely to represent a technical artifact of the sequencing pipeline. According to a later analysis, parvovirus B19, influenza, CMV and Epstein-Barr virus appeared linked to several top co-occurrence clusters. In a later genetic analysis, fewer N-insertions in productive TCRs were reported among donors in an Asian-associated ancestry cluster than the approximately 710-donor mean. In a later analysis, the rate of TCR association differed among HLA loci, with DRB1 alleles having the most associated TCRs and HLA-C alleles having the fewest. Presence/absence analyses assumed roughly uniform sequencing depth across donors, an assumption that may not hold.

The cohort was made up of approximately 700 healthy bone marrow donors. All cohort members were sampled while nominally healthy, although unrecorded immune exposures were likely present. The donor tested CMV seropositive, placing the donor among the approximately 290 seropositive members of the cohort. Every donor gave a peripheral blood sample, and the peripheral blood mononuclear cells from that sample were used for TCR beta sequencing. Genomic DNA extraction from the blood cell samples was performed with the Qiagen DNeasy Blood Extraction Kit. As regards this clone: The clone's antigen remains unknown. Per-base qualities were not stored, and no clone one base away is much larger.

The library came from the immunoSEQ multiplex PCR assay. A mixture of 60 forward primers for TCR Vbeta segments and 13 reverse primers for TCR Jbeta segments was used in the multiplex PCR. The CDR3 region of rearranged TCR beta genes was amplified from genomic DNA with a multiplex PCR assay. The amplified TCR beta libraries were sequenced on the Illumina HiSeq System as 87-base-pair reads. As for the original processing: In a later analysis, tens of millions of unique TCR beta chains were counted across the 666 repertoires, and some 10 million of these chains were shared by at least two donors. Raw reads were error-corrected and collapsed into unique sequences with a nearest-neighbor algorithm that merged closely related sequences to remove PCR and sequencing errors. CDR3 sequences were aligned to IMGT reference sequences to assign V, D and J gene segments. For a sequence to be retained, a match of at least six nucleotides to both a V gene segment and a J gene segment was required. A rearrangement counted as productive if the CDR3 had no stop codons and remained in frame with V and J, and every other rearrangement counted as non-productive. CDR3 was defined according to IMGT convention as the region running from the second conserved V-encoded cysteine to the conserved J-encoded phenylalanine. In an earlier analysis of around 640 of the donors, sequences lacking an unambiguous match to a single V gene segment were excluded. An earlier analysis of fewer than 650 of the donors classified V segments as functional when productive rearrangements were above 56.7% and as segregating when the standard deviation between donors was above 5%. A statistical classification framework was built to diagnose cytomegalovirus status from the catalog of TCR beta chain sequences. In a later analysis, V and J genes were assigned by comparing TCR nucleotide sequences against IMGT/GENE-DB human TR gene sequences. Using the TCRdist pipeline, a later analysis assigned CDR3 sequences along with most-parsimonious VDJ recombination scenarios. A later analysis defined each TCR beta chain by its CDR3 amino acid sequence plus V-gene family, and excluded reads lacking a unique V-gene family. To address suspected cross-contamination and a sequencing artifact, a later analysis removed a few hundred highly shared, low-generation-probability nucleotide sequences. In a later analysis, a clonal expansion index was calculated for each public chain from normalized within-repertoire ranks of inferred template counts. In a later analysis, generation probabilities were computed with a VDJ recombination model fitted to out-of-frame rearrangements, and the resulting probabilities were checked against IGoR. A later analysis scored TCR-TCR, TCR-HLA and TCR-CMV co-occurrence with hypergeometric tests, applying a repertoire-size bias correction to TCR pairs. In a later analysis, false discovery rates were estimated by permuting HLA or CMV assignments 20 times. In a later analysis, co-occurring TCRs were grouped with DBSCAN, and TCRdist sequence similarity was added when clustering was performed within HLA-allele-positive subsets. Repertoires with fewer than 30,000 or more than 120,000 public chains were left out of co-occurrence clustering, as were several repertoires with anomalous nucleotide sharing. TCRdb mirrors the immuneACCESS table, restricted to in-frame sequences. Some clones are absent from its copies; in checked studies, under half trace to an unresolved V gene, and the reason for the others is unknown. The DNA was the basis for D and trimming; V, J and clone size are from that table. This sample is represented by about 240,000 clones; around 81% of them were singletons. The ten largest account for under 8% of the sample.

There are 15 amino acids in the CDR3, from cysteine to phenylalanine inclusive. The kept DNA is CDR3 alone, 45 bases in frame from the first base. The sample comprised PBMCs. The source is a woman in her fifties or sixties in good health and CMV-seropositive. The chain was built from TRBV21-1 and TRBJ1-2. TRBV21-1 is a listed pseudogene. At the DNA level, the sequence is TGTGCCAGCAGCTCACCCGACACGGCGGGGAATGGCTACACCTTC. It translates to CASSSPDTAGNGYTF.